The source of this TCR beta chain is a study of identical twins. Overall study findings and caveats: Out-of-frame alpha sequences shared by twins showed excess low generation probability. Zero-insertion findings could be partly confounded by invariant cells (MAIT and iNKT cells).

The CDR3 length is 14 residues. CDR1 SGHRS and CDR2 YFSETQ come from the germline V gene. V lost 4 bases and J lost 1, with 11 bases in between. This clonotype has a count of ten or more. Its antigen is not identified. Each CDR3 protein gets one entry after TCRdb re-called the 5' RACE reads with MiXCR. This repertoire shows around 680,000 distinct CDR3 sequences, 8.5% to 9.5% found once; its top ten account for 0.85% to 1%. This same sample was also part of a study on yellow fever vaccine responses in identical twins.

Sequencing was performed on PBMCs. The source of this sequence is a woman aged 18-29 years in good health. The chain recombines TRBV5-1 with TRBJ1-1, with D possibly being TRBD1 (6 bases). DNA for the CDR3: TGCGCCAGCAGCAGATCGGGGGCGAACACTGAAGCTTTCTTT. Protein: CASSRSGANTEAFF.